Presented here are 32 T cell receptor beta chains from one specimen sequenced in a study of blood T cell repertoires in COVID-19. Profiled with immunoSEQ multiplex PCR; TCRdb holds only in-frame clones, not every one. The profile shows fewer than 200,000 clones, roughly 71% of them singletons. The sequenced sample consisted of peripheral blood. These receptors were collected from a woman of 80 years or more with acute or convalescent COVID-19.

This chain's CDR3 is CAWSANRETYSNQPQHF. The DNA of the CDR3 is TGTGCCTGGAGTGCGAACAGGGAAACCTATAGCAATCAGCCCCAGCATTTT. The chain is built from TRBV30 and TRBJ1-5, with D possibly matching TRBD1 (6 bases). V was trimmed by 1 base and J by 0 bases, leaving 16 bases between them. CDR3 size: 17 residues. Germline CDR1 reads GTSNPN; CDR2 reads SVGIG (reference sequence).

The chain has TRBV4-1 and TRBJ1-4; 10 bases match TRBD1. The trim removed 1 base at V and 8 bases at J, leaving 13 bases unmatched. Germline CDR1 is MGHRA and CDR2 is YSYEKL. This CDR3 has 18 residues. The CDR3 protein is CASSQGGTGAPGGEKLFF. As DNA, the CDR3 is TGCGCCAGCAGCCAAGGGGGGACAGGGGCTCCAGGTGGGGAAAAACTGTTTTTT.

The chain combines TRBV7-9 with TRBJ1-2; TRBD1 agrees at 8 bases. The CDR3 is 13 residues long. CDR1 is SEHNR, CDR2 FQNEAQ, per germline (reference sequence). V was pared by 10 bases and J by 8 bases, with 12 bases of the junction left unmatched. The CDR3 DNA is TGTGCCAAAGCCCCTCTGACAGGGGTAGGCTACACCTTC. Protein: CAKAPLTGVGYTF. Based on the CDR3 plus reference TRBV7-9 and TRBJ1-2, the full variable domain is DTGVSQNPRHKITKRGQNVTFRCDPISEHNRLYWYRQTLGQGPEFLTYFQNEAQLEKSRLLSDRFSAERPKGSFSTLEIQRTEQGDSAMYLCAKAPLTGVGYTFGSGTRLTVV.

The rearrangement joins TRBV24-1 to TRBJ2-1; TRBD1 agrees at 9 bases. The V and J ends lost 3 bases and 5 bases, in that order; junction bases with no gene match: 4. This CDR3 has 15 amino acids. CDR1 and CDR2 from the germline V gene are KGHDR and SFDVKD. Written as DNA, the CDR3 is TGTGCCACCAGTGATCCCGGGACAGGGAACAATGAGCAGTTCTTC. Translation: CATSDPGTGNNEQFF.

The chain recombines TRBV9 with TRBJ2-2, with 9 bases lining up with TRBD2. The V gene's germline CDR1 is SGDLS and CDR2 YYNGEE. With V trimmed by 1 base and J by 3 bases, 7 bases remained unmatched. This CDR3 has 17 residues. DNA of the CDR3: TGTGCCAGCAGCGTAACCCAAGCGGGAGGTGACACCGGGGAGCTGTTTTTT. Amino acids: CASSVTQAGGDTGELFF.

The chain joins TRBV5-4 to TRBJ1-2; 10 bases agree with TRBD1. V shed 0 bases, J shed 8 bases, and the junction held 7 bases outside the gene matches. CDR3 length: 15 residues. Germline CDR1 SGHNT, CDR2 YYREEE (reference sequence). The CDR3 DNA is TGTGCCAGCAGCTTGGCCCCCGGGACAGGGGTCGGCTACACCTTC. Translation gives CASSLAPGTGVGYTF. The whole variable domain, remainder taken from reference TRBV5-4 and TRBJ1-2, is ETGVTQSPTHLIKTRGQQVTLRCSSQSGHNTVSWYQQALGQGPQFIFQYYREEENGRGNFPPRFSGLQFPNYSSELNVNALELDDSALYLCASSLAPGTGVGYTFGSGTRLTVV.

The V and J genes are TRBV2 and TRBJ1-5; TRBD1 matches 8 bases. The trim removed 7 bases at V and 0 bases at J, leaving 5 bases unmatched. Germline V gene lookup returns CDR1 SNHLY and CDR2 FYNNEI. The CDR3 totals 15 residues. The chain's CDR3 is CASIRDRNSNQPQHF. The DNA for the CDR3 is TGTGCCAGCATCAGGGACAGGAATAGCAATCAGCCCCAGCATTTT.

The chain uses TRBV6-6 and TRBJ1-1; a possible D gene is TRBD1 (6 bases). V was cut by 2 bases and J by 6 bases, with 16 bases left in between. This CDR3 is 15 amino acids long. The germline V gene encodes CDR1 MNHNY and CDR2 SVGAGI (reference sequence). Here the CDR3 reads CASSYRAGAYAEAFF. CDR3 sequence (DNA): TGTGCCAGCAGTTACCGTGCAGGGGCCTATGCTGAAGCTTTCTTT.

This clone was picked up one time. The chain couples TRBV2 to TRBJ2-1; 8 positions match TRBD2. The J segment lost 3 bases and the V segment lost 8 bases, leaving 3 bases of the junction unmatched. The CDR3 consists of 13 residues. CDR1 and CDR2 from the germline V gene are SNHLY and FYNNEI. CDR3 sequence reads: CASRLASYNEQFF. For the CDR3, the DNA is TGTGCCAGCCGACTAGCGAGCTACAATGAGCAGTTCTTC.

This clone was seen a handful of times. The chain is built from TRBV2 and TRBJ2-5; TRBD2 aligns across 13 bases. Trimming at V came to 7 bases and at J to 4 bases, leaving 12 bases not matched to a gene. The CDR3 is 17 residues long. CDR1 is SNHLY and CDR2 is FYNNEI in the germline V gene. In DNA form, the CDR3 reads TGTGCCAGCACCTGGGGACTAGCGGGGCCCCGCAGAGAGACCCAGTACTTC. It yields the protein CASTWGLAGPRRETQYF.

This CDR3 is CAWSPLTSPEAFF. The CDR3 DNA sequence: TGTGCCTGGAGTCCCCTGACAAGCCCCGAAGCTTTCTTT. This chain uses TRBV30 with TRBJ1-1; no clear D. This CDR3 is 13 amino acids long. Trimming cost V 2 bases and J 8 bases, with 15 bases left between them. The germline gives CDR1 GTSNPN, CDR2 SVGIG (reference sequence).

This chain connects TRBV7-3 to TRBJ2-7; 8 nucleotides match TRBD2. V lost 5 bases and J lost 4; bases outside the gene matches: 7. Germline CDR1 is SGHTA and CDR2 is FQGTGA. The CDR3 is 14 amino acids. The CDR3 sequence is CASSPGPGGYEQYF. CDR3 coding DNA: TGTGCCAGCAGCCCCGGGCCGGGAGGGTACGAGCAGTACTTC. Together with reference TRBV7-3 and TRBJ2-7, the CDR3 gives the full variable domain: GAGVSQTPSNKVTEKGKYVELRCDPISGHTALYWYRQSLGQGPEFLIYFQGTGAADDSGLPNDRFFAVRPEGSVSTLKIQRTERGDSAVYLCASSPGPGGYEQYFGPGTRLTVT.

This rearrangement joins TRBV19 to TRBJ2-1, with TRBD2 matching 8 bases. The CDR3 runs to 13 residues. CDR1 is LNHDA and CDR2 is SQIVND in the germline V gene (reference sequence). V lost 4 bases to trimming and J lost 8 bases; unmatched junction nucleotides: 4. CDR3 nucleotides: TGTGCCAGTAGTACCCGGGGGGGTGATGAGCAGTTCTTC. This gives the protein CASSTRGGDEQFF. Full variable domain (remainder filled in from reference TRBV19 and TRBJ2-1): DGGITQSPKYLFRKEGQNVTLSCEQNLNHDAMYWYRQDPGQGLRLIYYSQIVNDFQKGDIAEGYSVSREKKESFPLTVTSAQKNPTAFYLCASSTRGGDEQFFGPGTRLTVL.

The V and J genes are TRBV5-1 and TRBJ2-5, with 16 bases matching TRBD2. V was clipped by 8 bases and J by 5 bases; unmatched bases: 12. Germline CDR1 is SGHRS and CDR2 is YFSETQ. The CDR3 has 17 residues. The CDR3 coding sequence is TGCGCCAGTGCTCGTGGGACTAGCGGGAGGGCCGGGGAGACCCAGTACTTC. Its protein product is CASARGTSGRAGETQYF.

This clone was found a few times. V is TRBV5-1 and J is TRBJ2-7, with TRBD1 matching 7 bases. V shed 0 bases and J 4 bases; nucleotides not matched to a gene: 7. CDR1 is SGHRS and CDR2 is YFSETQ in the germline V gene. The CDR3 has 15 amino acids. The CDR3: CASSLAGTVVYEQYF. CDR3 nucleotides: TGCGCCAGCAGCTTGGCCGGGACAGTGGTTTACGAGCAGTACTTC.

The chain uses TRBV5-5 and TRBJ2-5; 12 bases are shared with TRBD2. The V and J ends lost 7 bases and 6 bases, in that order; junction bases with no gene match: 10. This CDR3 spans 15 amino acids. Germline V gene data show CDR1 as SGHKS and CDR2 as YYEKEE (reference sequence). In DNA form, the CDR3 reads TGTGCCAGCCTGCGGACTAGCGGGGAGGCAAAGACCCAGTACTTC. It yields the protein CASLRTSGEAKTQYF.

The chain couples TRBV6-5 to TRBJ1-1; 7 bases line up with TRBD1. CDR3 length: 14 residues. Trimming cost V 6 bases and J 3 bases; bases outside gene matches: 7. The V gene's germline CDR1 is MNHEY and CDR2 SVGAGI. The CDR3 loop is CASSSTGVYTEAFF. Written as DNA, the CDR3 is TGTGCCAGCAGCTCTACAGGGGTTTACACTGAAGCTTTCTTT.

This clone has just one count. The chain combines TRBV6-5 with TRBJ2-7; 13 bases align to TRBD2. Germline values: CDR1 MNHEY, CDR2 SVGAGI. The CDR3 covers 14 residues. The V gene end was trimmed by 6 bases and the J gene end by 5 bases; junction bases not matched to a gene: 4. The CDR3 nucleotides are TGTGCCAGCAGGCCACTAGCGGGAGGGAACGAGCAGTACTTC. Its protein is CASRPLAGGNEQYF.

The CDR3 reads CASSLTGAERGSYEQYF. Here the CDR3 DNA reads TGTGCCAGCAGCTTAACTGGCGCTGAGCGGGGGAGCTACGAGCAGTACTTC. V is TRBV7-3 and J is TRBJ2-7; 8 bases are a match to TRBD2. CDR3 length: 17 amino acids. Trimming at V came to 0 bases and at J to 3 bases, leaving 10 bases not matched to a gene. The germline V gene encodes CDR1 SGHTA and CDR2 FQGTGA.

The gene calls are TRBV5-1 and TRBJ2-7; TRBD1 matches at 9 bases. The CDR3 covers 14 residues. Germline CDR1 and CDR2: SGHRS and YFSETQ. J was trimmed by 5 bases and V by 0 bases; bases with no gene match: 3. This chain's CDR3 is CASSLARTGDEQYF. The CDR3 DNA reads TGCGCCAGCAGCTTGGCAAGGACAGGGGACGAGCAGTACTTC.

This chain connects TRBV5-1 to TRBJ2-5; 12 nucleotides align to TRBD2. Trimming at V came to 3 bases and at J to 6 bases, leaving 9 bases not matched to a gene. Germline CDR1 reads SGHRS; CDR2 reads YFSETQ. This CDR3 comprises 16 residues. CDR3 sequence reads: CASSYSSGGASKTQYF. In DNA, the CDR3 is TGCGCCAGCAGCTATTCTAGCGGGGGGGCTTCGAAGACCCAGTACTTC. The full variable domain, in which reference TRBV5-1 and TRBJ2-5 provide the parts outside the CDR3, is KAGVTQTPRYLIKTRGQQVTLSCSPISGHRSVSWYQQTPGQGLQFLFEYFSETQRNKGNFPGRFSGRQFSNSRSEMNVSTLELGDSALYLCASSYSSGGASKTQYFGPGTRLLVL.

This clone was seen just once. The genes are TRBV18 and TRBJ2-6; D ambiguous. The CDR3 runs to 17 residues. Trimming took 0 bases from V and 0 from J, leaving 9 bases between them. CDR1 is KGHSH, CDR2 LQKENI, per germline. The CDR3 DNA sequence: TGTGCCAGCTCACCACCCAATTCGGGCTCTGGGGCCAACGTCCTGACTTTC. It is translated as CASSPPNSGSGANVLTF.

The chain carries TRBV4-3 and TRBJ1-1, with a tentative D call TRBD1 (6 bases). The CDR3 is made up of 15 amino acids. V gave up 3 bases and J gave up 4 bases, with 15 bases separating them. Looked up from germline, CDR1 is LGHNA and CDR2 is YSLEER. In DNA form, the CDR3 reads TGCGCCAGCAGCCAGGCTACACAGGGCGGCACTGAAGCTTTCTTT. Translation: CASSQATQGGTEAFF.

The chain has TRBV5-1 and TRBJ2-6; D unclear. Germline CDR1 and CDR2: SGHRS and YFSETQ. V was shortened by 4 bases and J by 0 bases, with 8 bases between the two germline ends. The CDR3 totals 15 residues. Written as DNA, the CDR3 is TGCGCCAGCAGCATGGCAGGCTCTGGGGCCAACGTCCTGACTTTC. Translated, it gives CASSMAGSGANVLTF.

The V call is TRBV6-5, the J call TRBJ1-1, with a weak D call TRBD1 (5 bases). V lost 7 bases, J lost 4 bases, and 19 bases lay in between. This CDR3 comprises 15 residues. Germline loops: CDR1 MNHEY, CDR2 SVGAGI. CDR3 region: CASTVSGGLSTEAFF. The DNA of the CDR3 is TGTGCCAGCACAGTCTCGGGGGGATTGAGCACTGAAGCTTTCTTT.

J is TRBJ2-7 and V is TRBV7-4, with 8 bases fitting TRBD1. The germline V gene encodes CDR1 SGHVT and CDR2 SQSDAQ. V gave up 4 bases and J gave up 3 bases; unmatched junction bases: 17. The CDR3 length is 18 residues. This CDR3 reads CASSSPGCDGTGHYEQYF. The DNA of the CDR3 is TGTGCCAGCAGCTCCCCGGGGTGTGACGGGACAGGTCACTACGAGCAGTACTTC.

The rearrangement joins TRBV14 to TRBJ1-1, with D possibly being TRBD1 (6 bases). Trimming removed 2 bases from V and 1 base from J, with 11 bases in between. This CDR3 spans 15 amino acids. Germline V CDR1 and CDR2: SGHDN, FVKESK. Written as DNA, the CDR3 is TGTGCCAGCAGCCAATCATGGACAGCGAACACTGAAGCTTTCTTT. It translates to CASSQSWTANTEAFF.

The chain joins TRBV6-1 to TRBJ2-1; TRBD1 matches 12 bases. Germline values: CDR1 MNHNS, CDR2 SASEGT. V gave up 2 bases and J gave up 9 bases; unmatched junction bases: 5. CDR3 length equals 15 residues. The CDR3 loop reads CASSEPGQGALEQFF. For the CDR3, the DNA is TGTGCCAGCAGTGAACCGGGACAGGGGGCTCTTGAGCAGTTCTTC.

The CDR3 here is CASNLGGNQPQHF. The CDR3 bases are TGTGCCAGCAACTTGGGAGGGAATCAGCCCCAGCATTTT. The chain employs TRBV6-5 and TRBJ1-5, with D unclear. The length of the CDR3 is 13 residues. In germline, CDR1 is MNHEY, CDR2 SVGAGI. V was trimmed by 7 bases and J by 4 bases, leaving 11 bases between them.

The chain carries TRBV7-8 and TRBJ1-2; 8 nucleotides align to TRBD1. The CDR3 totals 13 residues. Germline assignment: CDR1 SGHVS and CDR2 FQNEAQ. The J segment lost 8 bases and the V segment lost 4 bases, leaving 6 bases of the junction unmatched. CDR3 sequence reads: CASSSWTGRGYTF. The CDR3 DNA reads TGTGCCAGCAGCTCATGGACAGGGCGCGGCTACACCTTC.

J is TRBJ2-3 and V is TRBV2; the D gene is possibly TRBD1 (5 bases). Trimming took off 4 bases at V and 2 bases at J, with 13 bases between the two ends. The CDR3 runs to 15 residues. Germline V CDR1 and CDR2: SNHLY, FYNNEI. CDR3 region: CASSVTQAFTDTQYF. CDR3 nucleotide sequence: TGTGCCAGCAGTGTCACACAGGCTTTCACAGATACGCAGTATTTT.

The rearrangement links TRBV7-3 to TRBJ1-1, with D perhaps matching TRBD1 (5 bases). The germline V gene has CDR1 SGHTA and CDR2 FQGTGA. The CDR3 is 14 residues long. Trimming pared 2 bases from V and 5 bases from J, leaving 12 bases between. The chain's CDR3 is CASSLGGENTEAFF. The CDR3, as DNA: TGTGCCAGCAGCTTAGGGGGGGAGAATACTGAAGCTTTCTTT.